This T cell receptor beta chain was observed in a study of T cells after yellow fever vaccination. Background on the study: The fractions with low cell numbers were processed using SMART-Seq v4 Ultra Low Input.

This clonotype appeared many times. Its specificity is unknown. Study results and caveats: Relatively few clonotypes were ones that appeared in both CD4 and CD8 compartments. The study re-detected most primary-vaccination clones after the booster (96% CD4, 88% CD8).

V was clipped by 0 bases and J by 7 bases; unmatched bases: 3. The CDR3 contains 14 residues. Germline V lookup: CDR1 KGHSH, CDR2 LQKENI. 5'RACE template switching produced TCR cDNA carrying a universal primer site and UMIs. TCRdb reprocessed the 5' RACE reads with MiXCR, giving one entry per CDR3 protein. The sample has 110,000 or so distinct CDR3 sequences, more than 5.5% seen once. Material: CD4+ T cells sorted from PBMCs, obtained around 45 days after the first yellow fever vaccination. The chain has TRBV18 and TRBJ2-1; 7 nucleotides match TRBD2. The sequence came from a man aged 18 to 30 who received the YFV17D yellow fever vaccine. The CDR3 DNA sequence: TGTGCCAGCTCACCACCGTCCGGGAGGAATGAGCAGTTCTTC. Protein sequence: CASSPPSGRNEQFF.